The TCR beta chain described here comes from a study of T cell responses to AZD1222 COVID-19 vaccine. Study-wide findings and caveats: Scientists sampled the repertoires only once the peak T cell response had passed. As reported, nearly half of all spike-specific TCRs target variant regions that are unmutated. Rises in breadth and depth of Spike-specific TCRs came after two AZD1222 doses. Clonal diversity was possibly underestimated, and the donors were mostly white British, with more females.

Using immunoSEQ multiplex PCR, the repertoire was profiled, and TCRdb retains in-frame clones only, with some absent. The sample records about 110,000 clones, 70% to 90% being singletons. The CDR3 extends over 15 amino acids. V lost 7 bases and J 1 base, leaving 13 bases between the germline ends. CDR1 and CDR2 from the germline V gene are MDHEN and SYDVKM. Of note for this clone: No antigen is known for it.

The sequencing used peripheral blood, collected on day 0 of AZD1222 vaccination. The TCR sequence derives from an adult in good health. The chain is built from TRBV28 and TRBJ2-2; D is possibly TRBD1 (6 bases). CDR3 in DNA: TGTGCCAGCACCGAGGACAGTAGGAACACCGGGGAGCTGTTTTTT. This encodes CASTEDSRNTGELFF.